Each of the 31 T cell receptor beta chains below was sequenced from the same sample in a study of T cells in localized non-small cell lung cancer. The data were produced by immunoSEQ multiplex PCR, yet TCRdb's version contains in-frame clones alone and is incomplete. The table lists tens of thousands of clones, more than 75% of them singletons. This specimen consisted of peripheral blood, obtained before any cancer treatment. These receptors all come from a female donor of 60 years or more with stage I lung adenocarcinoma.

The chain recombines TRBV19 with TRBJ1-5; 7 nucleotides line up with TRBD1. Germline trimming cut 6 bases from V and 5 bases from J; bases unmatched to any gene: 13. Per the germline V gene, CDR1 is LNHDA and CDR2 is SQIVND (reference sequence). The CDR3 loop spans 16 amino acids. This CDR3 reads CASREATGSPYQPQHF. The CDR3 DNA follows: TGTGCCAGTAGAGAGGCGACAGGGTCGCCCTATCAGCCCCAGCATTTT.

The chain recombines TRBV15 with TRBJ2-1; the match to TRBD2 covers 13 bases. From germline, CDR1 is LNHNV and CDR2 YYDKDF (reference sequence). J gave up 2 bases and V 5 bases, and 12 bases lay outside the gene matches. The CDR3 runs 19 residues. CDR3 nucleotide sequence: TGTGCCACCAGCCCCTCCGGGACTAGCGGGACTCTCCCCTACAATGAGCAGTTCTTC. Translation gives CATSPSGTSGTLPYNEQFF.

The rearrangement joins TRBV14 to TRBJ2-7; D not certain. The CDR3 contains 11 residues. Per germline, CDR1 SGHDN and CDR2 FVKESK. V lost 4 bases to trimming and J lost 6 bases, with 7 bases between them. CDR3 sequence reads: CASSPLPEQYF. The CDR3 nucleotides are TGTGCCAGCAGCCCCCTCCCCGAGCAGTACTTC.

The chain is built from TRBV7-6 and TRBJ2-7, with D hard to call. Germline V gene sequence: CDR1 SGHVS, CDR2 FNYEAQ. Trimming shortened V by 0 bases and J by 3 bases, and 9 bases separated the two germline ends. The CDR3 covers 14 residues. This CDR3 reads CASSLAALGYEQYF. As DNA, the CDR3 is TGTGCCAGCAGCTTAGCGGCTCTAGGCTACGAGCAGTACTTC.

V is TRBV5-1 and J is TRBJ2-7, with 9 bases that match TRBD1. The CDR3 totals 14 residues. Germline CDR1 reads SGHRS; CDR2 reads YFSETQ. Trimming at V came to 4 bases and at J to 2 bases, leaving 4 bases not matched to a gene. The CDR3 nucleotides are TGCGCCAGCAGCCCACAGGGGGCTACCTACGAGCAGTACTTC. Translating it yields CASSPQGATYEQYF.

The gene calls are TRBV5-1 and TRBJ1-1; 7 bases map to TRBD1. The CDR3 loop spans 14 amino acids. CDR1 SGHRS and CDR2 YFSETQ come from the germline V gene. Losses at the gene ends were 2 bases for V and 4 bases for J; bases not matched to a gene: 5. DNA of the CDR3: TGCGCCAGCAGCTTCATACAGGGGTCCACTGAAGCTTTCTTT. Its protein product is CASSFIQGSTEAFF. Full variable domain (remainder filled in from reference TRBV5-1 and TRBJ1-1): KAGVTQTPRYLIKTRGQQVTLSCSPISGHRSVSWYQQTPGQGLQFLFEYFSETQRNKGNFPGRFSGRQFSNSRSEMNVSTLELGDSALYLCASSFIQGSTEAFFGQGTRLTVV.

In regard to this clone: One end of the junction fails to match germline, which may point to a read error. The chain couples TRBV5-1 to TRBJ1-1; D is ambiguous. Germline CDR1 is SGHRS and CDR2 is YFSETQ. The CDR3 totals 12 residues. The CDR3 nucleotides are TGCGCCAGTAGCTGGGGGAACACTGAAGCTTTCTTT. Translation gives CASSWGNTEAFF.

The chain carries TRBV6-5 and TRBJ1-1; TRBD1 aligns across 7 bases. Looked up from germline, CDR1 is MNHEY and CDR2 is SVGAGI. V gave up 2 bases and J gave up 5 bases; unmatched junction bases: 5. The CDR3 extends over 14 amino acids. The chain's CDR3 is CASSYRGQGTEAFF. DNA for the CDR3: TGTGCCAGCAGTTACAGGGGGCAAGGAACTGAAGCTTTCTTT.

V usage is TRBV29-1 and J usage is TRBJ2-5; no definite D call. Germline V gene lookup returns CDR1 SQVTM and CDR2 ANQGSEA. This CDR3 region has 10 residues. V was trimmed by 7 bases and J by 2 bases, leaving 5 bases between them. CDR3 in amino acids: CSALQETQYF. For the CDR3, the DNA is TGCAGCGCCCTTCAAGAGACCCAGTACTTC.

This clone was seen just once. The V and J genes are TRBV6-4 and TRBJ1-6; D is ambiguous. The germline gives CDR1 MRHNA, CDR2 SNTAGT. Trimming cost V 3 bases and J 7 bases, with 7 bases left between them. This CDR3 comprises 13 residues. The CDR3 DNA reads TGTGCCAGCAGTGAAGTCAGAAATTCACCCCTCCACTTT. Translated: CASSEVRNSPLHF.

This CDR3 reads CASSSAGGSPYNEQFF. The CDR3 DNA reads TGTGCCAGCAGTTCAGCAGGGGGAAGCCCCTACAATGAGCAGTTCTTC. J is TRBJ2-1 and V is TRBV25-1; TRBD1 matches at 7 bases. After removal of 5 bases from V and 2 bases from J, the junction contained 9 bases not matched to a gene. CDR3 length equals 16 residues. Germline V gives CDR1 MGHDK, CDR2 SYGVNS.

J is TRBJ2-7 and V is TRBV5-1; 15 nucleotides line up with TRBD2. Germline CDR1 and CDR2: SGHRS and YFSETQ. Losses at the gene ends were 5 bases for V and 4 bases for J; bases not matched to a gene: 4. The CDR3 extends over 15 amino acids. CDR3 residues: CASSGTSGRTYEQYF. Written as DNA, the CDR3 is TGCGCCAGCAGTGGGACTAGCGGGAGGACTTACGAGCAGTACTTC.

This clone was recorded only once. The chain couples TRBV30 to TRBJ2-5; 8 bases match TRBD2. Germline CDR1 reads GTSNPN; CDR2 reads SVGIG (reference sequence). Unmatched junction bases numbered 5, after V lost 2 bases and J lost 0 bases. CDR3 size: 15 residues. The CDR3 region is CAWSRREAYQETQYF. CDR3 nucleotide sequence: TGTGCCTGGAGTCGGCGGGAGGCCTACCAAGAGACCCAGTACTTC.

The chain couples TRBV5-1 to TRBJ2-1; no clear D gene. The CDR3 is 15 residues long. The ends were cut back, 0 bases at V and 2 bases at J, with 9 bases in the middle. Germline CDR1 reads SGHRS; CDR2 reads YFSETQ. CDR3 in DNA: TGCGCCAGCAGCTTGGTAGCAGACGCCTACAATGAGCAGTTCTTC. Protein sequence: CASSLVADAYNEQFF.

J is TRBJ1-2 and V is TRBV5-4, with a possible D match to TRBD1 (6 bases). Trimming removed 4 bases at V and 7 bases at J, with 17 bases between. Germline CDR1 reads SGHNT; CDR2 reads YYREEE (reference sequence). This CDR3 is built from 14 residues. CDR3 region: CASSRDTGIRGYTF. CDR3 nucleotide sequence: TGTGCCAGCAGCCGAGATACAGGGATTCGTGGCTACACCTTC. The variable domain in full, with the rest retrieved from reference TRBV5-4 and TRBJ1-2, is ETGVTQSPTHLIKTRGQQVTLRCSSQSGHNTVSWYQQALGQGPQFIFQYYREEENGRGNFPPRFSGLQFPNYSSELNVNALELDDSALYLCASSRDTGIRGYTFGSGTRLTVV.

V is TRBV6-5 and J is TRBJ1-3; D perhaps matches TRBD1 (5 bases). V lost 7 bases, J lost 4 bases, and 11 bases lay in between. CDR1 and CDR2 from the germline V gene are MNHEY and SVGAGI. The CDR3 extends over 13 amino acids. CDR3 in amino acids: CASKWTNGNTIYF. The CDR3 coding sequence is TGTGCCAGCAAGTGGACAAACGGAAACACCATATATTTT.

The chain is built from TRBV6-6 and TRBJ1-2; 8 nucleotides match TRBD1. The junction had 12 bases not matched to a gene; V was cut back by 5 bases and J by 7 bases. Germline assignment: CDR1 MNHNY and CDR2 SVGAGI (reference sequence). The CDR3 consists of 15 residues. The CDR3 DNA reads as TGTGCCAGCAGTCCCGGACAGGGAGGAAGGGCTGGCTACACCTTC. Its protein product is CASSPGQGGRAGYTF.

The count of this clone is one. The V and J genes are TRBV11-1 and TRBJ2-1; 13 nucleotides match TRBD2. Germline V lookup: CDR1 SGHAT, CDR2 FQDESV (reference sequence). The trim removed 6 bases at V and 0 bases at J, leaving 5 bases unmatched. CDR3 length: 17 amino acids. The CDR3 DNA reads as TGTGCCAGCAGTCTAAGGACTAGCGGGAGCTCCTACAATGAGCAGTTCTTC. As protein: CASSLRTSGSSYNEQFF.

This clone was seen a few times. The V and J genes are TRBV7-2 and TRBJ2-4; 7 bases map to TRBD1. The V gene end was trimmed by 7 bases and the J gene end by 13 bases; junction bases not matched to a gene: 16. This CDR3 is built from 14 residues. Germline-derived CDR1 and CDR2 are SGHTA and FQGNSA. CDR3 nucleotide sequence: TGTGCCAGCACCTCCGGCCAGGGGGTTACCACCCAGTACTTC. It codes for CASTSGQGVTTQYF.

This chain connects TRBV15 to TRBJ2-2, with unresolved D. Trimming took off 1 base at V and 4 bases at J, with 1 base between the two ends. Per the germline V gene, CDR1 is LNHNV and CDR2 is YYDKDF (reference sequence). The CDR3 loop spans 12 amino acids. CDR3: CATSRVTGELFF. The CDR3 coding sequence is TGTGCCACCAGCAGAGTCACCGGGGAGCTGTTTTTT.

The chain recombines TRBV4-3 with TRBJ1-2; tentative D call: TRBD1 (6 bases). CDR1 and CDR2 (germline): LGHNA, YSLEER. The CDR3 consists of 15 residues. V lost 1 base and J 7 bases, leaving 16 bases between the germline ends. CDR3 loop: CASSQVGQPSRGYTF. In DNA form, the CDR3 reads TGCGCCAGCAGCCAAGTGGGACAACCTAGCCGTGGCTACACCTTC.

The chain uses TRBV19 and TRBJ2-1; 9 positions agree with TRBD1. The trim removed 6 bases at V and 9 bases at J, leaving 9 bases unmatched. The CDR3 sequence is 14 residues long. Germline assignment: CDR1 LNHDA and CDR2 SQIVND (reference sequence). CDR3 in DNA: TGTGCCAGTAGCCCCGGGACAGGGATCGGTGAGCAGTTCTTC. Protein sequence: CASSPGTGIGEQFF.

The V and J genes are TRBV19 and TRBJ1-6; TRBD1 aligns across 8 bases. The V and J ends lost 7 bases and 8 bases, in that order; junction bases with no gene match: 7. Germline CDR1 is LNHDA and CDR2 is SQIVND (reference sequence). There are 14 residues in the CDR3. CDR3 sequence: CASTSGGGDSPLHF. The CDR3 region has the DNA TGTGCCAGTACGTCAGGGGGCGGCGATTCACCCCTCCACTTT.

V usage is TRBV10-3 and J usage is TRBJ2-1, with TRBD2 as a possible D gene (5 bases). V gave up 4 bases and J gave up 5 bases, with 15 bases separating them. The CDR3 runs 15 residues. CDR1 and CDR2 from the germline V gene are ENHRY and SYGVKD. CDR3 DNA sequence: TGTGCCATCAGTGGCGGAGGTGATCGTAACAATGAGCAGTTCTTC. Its translation is CAISGGGDRNNEQFF.

In this sample, this clone turned up a few times. In DNA form, the CDR3 reads TGTGCCTGGAGCCCACTAGCATACAGGAATGAGCAGTTCTTC. Encoded protein: CAWSPLAYRNEQFF. V and J are TRBV30 and TRBJ2-1, with D perhaps TRBD2 (6 bases). CDR3 length: 14 residues. V was shortened by 3 bases and J by 7 bases, with 16 bases between the two germline ends. Germline V gene lookup returns CDR1 GTSNPN and CDR2 SVGIG (reference sequence).

The rearrangement links TRBV6-5 to TRBJ2-5; tentatively, D is TRBD1 (6 bases). The CDR3 length is 13 residues. Germline V lookup: CDR1 MNHEY, CDR2 SVGAGI. V gave up 5 bases and J gave up 2 bases, with 9 bases separating them. CDR3 in amino acids: CASSRTAQETQYF. CDR3 coding DNA: TGTGCCAGCAGTCGGACAGCACAAGAGACCCAGTACTTC.

The chain joins TRBV13 to TRBJ2-1, with D perhaps TRBD1 (6 bases). CDR1 and CDR2 from the germline V gene are PRHDT and FYEKMQ (reference sequence). Trimming shortened V by 6 bases and J by 8 bases, and 14 bases separated the two germline ends. CDR3 length: 13 amino acids. The chain's CDR3 is CASRGAPWDEQFF. For the CDR3, the DNA is TGTGCCAGCAGGGGGGCCCCCTGGGATGAGCAGTTCTTC.

Only a few counts were recorded for this clone. This chain uses TRBV10-1 with TRBJ1-1; D remains ambiguous. The CDR3 sequence is 16 residues long. Trimming cost V 6 bases and J 0 bases, with 17 bases left between them. Germline V gene data show CDR1 as WNHNN and CDR2 as SYGVQD (reference sequence). The CDR3 nucleotides read TGCGCCAGCAGGATACCCCAAGGGTTGGTGAACACTGAAGCTTTCTTT. Translated: CASRIPQGLVNTEAFF.

V and J are TRBV5-1 and TRBJ2-3; unclear D gene. The CDR3 loop spans 14 amino acids. Germline loops: CDR1 SGHRS, CDR2 YFSETQ. V shed 3 bases and J shed 3 bases, with 11 bases lying between them. The CDR3 region has the DNA TGCGCCAGCAGCTCGTTCCTTAAGACAGATACGCAGTATTTT. Translating gives CASSSFLKTDTQYF.

This chain joins TRBV19 and TRBJ1-1; weak D call: TRBD1 (5 bases). CDR3 length equals 15 residues. Germline assignment: CDR1 LNHDA and CDR2 SQIVND (reference sequence). Trimming removed 5 bases at V and 0 bases at J, with 13 bases between. The DNA for the CDR3 is TGTGCCAGTAGTCCCCAGGGATCCTTGAACACTGAAGCTTTCTTT. It specifies CASSPQGSLNTEAFF.

The V call is TRBV7-2, the J call TRBJ2-7; TRBD2 agrees at 9 bases. The CDR3 totals 14 residues. V lost 2 bases to trimming and J lost 5 bases; unmatched junction nucleotides: 4. The germline V gene has CDR1 SGHTA and CDR2 FQGNSA. CDR3 loop: CASSLLAGTHEQYF. The CDR3 DNA follows: TGTGCCAGCAGCTTACTAGCGGGAACCCACGAGCAGTACTTC.